Detailed here is one T cell receptor beta chain. This clonotype was seen only a few times. Its antigen has not been determined. Base quality data are lacking; no much larger clone is found one base away. From the second PCR step on, the TCR alpha and beta chain libraries were amplified in separate reactions. Donor CMV status was determined by IFNgamma production from CD4+ T cells after overnight stimulation of fresh PBMCs with CMV viral lysate. Miltenyi beads were used first to positively select CD4 T cells, and CD8 T cells were then positively selected from the CD4-negative fraction. Cells were stained for CD3, CD4, CD8, CD45RA, CD27 and a live/dead dye and were sorted on a BD Aria II into four subsets based on CD45RA and CD27. Effector memory cells were sorted as CD45RA-CD27-, and EMRA cells as CD45RA+CD27-. Blood came from a few healthy volunteers, each fractionated into CD4 and CD8 T cells and then into four differentiation subsets. Around 110 ml of peripheral blood was taken from each donor, and PBMC were separated by density-gradient centrifugation on Ficoll-Paque PLUS. The sorted cells were lysed in RLT buffer, after which RNA was extracted using a Qiagen RNeasy kit and kept at -80 degrees C.

This sample stems from a study of naive and memory T cell subsets (dated by TCRdb to about 2017). In terms of the full investigation: An open-source, UMI-based TCR alpha and beta sequencing pipeline was applied to sorted naive and memory peripheral blood T cell subsets. The results of the functional CMV T cell responses matched the IgG serology results in every case. RNA was DNase-treated and reverse transcribed with TCR constant-region primers, mostly using SuperScript III. What the research found in general, with its limitations: The abundance of TCRs followed a power law with an exponent that differed between naive and memory subsets yet stayed consistent across the three individuals. After error correction, only a single occurrence was seen for over 95% of naive TCR sequences, so much steeper abundance distributions were produced than in memory subsets. In both CD4 and CD8 cells, a rise in Gini index and a fall in Shannon and inverse Simpson diversity were observed from naive through CM, EM and EMRA. Each clonotype was defined as a single alpha or beta chain sequence rather than as a paired alpha/beta receptor. No ground truth was available to validate the repertoire findings for the naive and memory subsets. RNA-based TCR counts may be influenced by expression changes linked to T cell activation and differentiation.

Libraries were built with UMI-ligation and nested PCR. The beta constant-region primer consisted of an equimolar mixture of two oligonucleotides that together covered TRBC1 and TRBC2. A single-stranded oligonucleotide bearing the SP2 primer plus a 12-nucleotide UMI was ligated onto the 3' end of the cDNA by T4 RNA ligase 1. Four rounds of PCR were used to amplify ligated cDNA, with nested alpha and beta constant-region primers being used together with the SP2 primer. Incubation of the ligation reaction was carried out at 16 degrees C for 20-24 hours. PCR2 was typically run as a SYBR Green qPCR and stopped at a predetermined threshold to prevent over-amplification. Every purification after the first one was done using Agencourt AMPure XP magnetic beads. Library quantification was done by Qubit, followed by a TapeStation check on which the main peak was expected at around 650 bp. Sequencing of the pooled libraries was done on an Illumina MiSeq using v2 2x251 paired-end kits, which typically yielded about 1-2.3 million reads per sample. Each sample's library went into the pool at approximately 4 nM, and 5-7% PhiX was added to help with cluster recognition. From the authors' description of their analysis: FASTQ reads processed by Demultiplexor were assigned V and J genes by Decombinator through tag matching that tolerated a single base-pair mismatch. Collapsinator relied on UMIs to fix sequencing errors as well as frequency errors caused by PCR heterogeneity. TCRs were translated and CDR3s were extracted from the conserved cysteine to the FGXG phenylalanine by CDR3Translator, with non-productive sequences being flagged. Gini, Shannon entropy and inverse Simpson indices were computed after subsampling the repertoires to the same number of UMI-defined TCRs. Within the linear range, a power law was fitted by maximum likelihood to the distributions of clonotype abundance. For one naive CD8 sample, the pipeline and MIGEC produced similar UMI counts, unique TCR numbers and clonal distributions. A set of some 7,000 CMV-associated CDR3 sequences, compiled from VDJdb and a published dataset, was used to search the repertoires. TCRdb applied fastp at Q25 and MiXCR to the public reads, then kept only in-frame beta chains. CDR3 protein duplicates are merged, each entry listing the most common genes and DNA. The V and J calls follow TCRdb's processing rather than the paper's. The sample includes 25,000 to 30,000 distinct CDR3 sequences, with roughly a tenth observed a single time. Approximately 15% of the sample rests with the top ten.

Material: effector memory CD4+ T cells from blood. The label giving this sample's cell subset or site can be read as: effector memory, CD45RA- CD27-. The clonotype originates from a human donor in good health.

The DNA reads as follows: TGCAGTGCTAGAGATTCGACAGGGGGCAATCAGCCCCAGCATTTT. This yields the protein CSARDSTGGNQPQHF. This sequence uses TRBV20-1 and TRBJ1-5; TRBD1 aligns with 8 central bases. Reading from cysteine to phenylalanine, the CDR3 counts 15 amino acids. Only CDR3 DNA is held: 45 bases, read in frame from base 1. Unmatched junction bases come to 3, with V trimmed by 0 bases and J by 2 bases. CDR1 DFQATT and CDR2 SNEGSKA are derived from the germline V gene (reference sequence).